A single sample gave rise to the 23 T cell receptor beta chains below, sequenced in a study of cytomegalovirus exposure and HLA in healthy donors. 13 Jbeta primers and 60 Vbeta primers were used for the PCR. Clones were read by immunoSEQ multiplex PCR, and TCRdb kept only the in-frame ones, dropping some. The data show about 110,000 clones, around 80% seen once. The sample taken for sequencing was PBMCs. The source of these receptors is a woman younger than 35 in good health and CMV-seropositive.

The V call is TRBV19, the J call TRBJ2-5; no reliable D call. Germline V gene data show CDR1 as LNHDA and CDR2 as SQIVND (reference sequence). The V and J ends lost 3 bases and 0 bases respectively, with 8 bases between them. The CDR3 runs to 14 residues. The CDR3 DNA is TGTGCCAGTAGTATCGCCAACTACCAAGAGACCCAGTACTTC. Translating gives CASSIANYQETQYF.

This chain connects TRBV5-6 to TRBJ2-7; TRBD2 is a possible D gene (5 bases). CDR3 length: 12 residues. CDR1 is SGHDT, CDR2 YYEEEE, per germline. Trimming cost V 0 bases and J 5 bases, with 6 bases left between them. The CDR3 sequence: CASSLVGDEQYF. For the CDR3, the DNA is TGTGCCAGCAGCTTGGTCGGGGACGAGCAGTACTTC.

This rearrangement joins TRBV11-1 to TRBJ2-7; D remains unclear. The germline CDR1 and CDR2 sequences are SGHAT and FQDESV (reference sequence). CDR3 length: 14 residues. V was clipped by 2 bases and J by 2 bases, with 10 bases between them. CDR3 nucleotides: TGTGCCAGCAGCTTACGAACGCGGCCCTACGAGCAGTACTTC. Its translation is CASSLRTRPYEQYF.

This clone was seen only a few times. The CDR3 region is CASKDRGAYETQYF. CDR3 sequence (DNA): TGTGCCAGCAAAGACAGGGGTGCGTATGAGACCCAGTACTTC. The chain employs TRBV6-1 and TRBJ2-5, with 8 bases fitting TRBD1. V was clipped by 7 bases and J by 5 bases; unmatched bases: 9. Germline V CDR1 and CDR2: MNHNS, SASEGT. The CDR3 extends over 14 amino acids.

The chain employs TRBV5-8 and TRBJ2-3; D is unclear. In germline, CDR1 is SGHTS, CDR2 YDEGEE. The ends were cut back, 0 bases at V and 0 bases at J, with 8 bases in the middle. The CDR3 runs 15 residues. The CDR3: CASSLGPTSTDTQYF. The CDR3, as DNA: TGTGCCAGCAGCTTGGGCCCCACTAGCACAGATACGCAGTATTTT.

This chain connects TRBV2 to TRBJ2-6; TRBD1 matches 7 bases. The germline V gene encodes CDR1 SNHLY and CDR2 FYNNEI. CDR3 size: 16 residues. The trim removed 6 bases at V and 0 bases at J, leaving 5 bases unmatched. The CDR3 sequence is CASRRTGTSGANVLTF. The DNA for the CDR3 is TGTGCCAGCAGACGGACAGGAACCTCTGGGGCCAACGTCCTGACTTTC.

CDR3 sequence: CASSSGQVYTEAFF. The CDR3 DNA is TGTGCCAGCAGTTCCGGACAGGTTTACACTGAAGCTTTCTTT. The chain couples TRBV6-5 to TRBJ1-1; 7 nucleotides match TRBD1. This CDR3 has 14 amino acids. The V gene's germline CDR1 is MNHEY and CDR2 SVGAGI. Trimming cost V 4 bases and J 3 bases; bases outside gene matches: 5.

The chain combines TRBV11-3 with TRBJ1-2, with 11 bases fitting TRBD1. Germline V gene sequence: CDR1 SGHNT, CDR2 YENEEA. CDR3 length: 16 residues. J gave up 6 bases and V 6 bases, and 12 bases lay outside the gene matches. DNA for the CDR3: TGTGCCAGCAGGCCGGGACAGGGGGATGGAATTGATGGCTACACCTTC. This sequence encodes CASRPGQGDGIDGYTF.

This chain uses TRBV7-9 with TRBJ2-5; D is unresolved. Germline CDR1 SEHNR, CDR2 FQNEAQ (reference sequence). The V and J ends lost 2 bases and 5 bases respectively, with 21 bases between them. The CDR3 has 17 amino acids. CDR3 residues: CASSLFTVFPPGETQYF. The CDR3, as DNA: TGTGCCAGCAGCTTATTTACGGTATTCCCCCCCGGGGAGACCCAGTACTTC.

V usage is TRBV7-3 and J usage is TRBJ2-1, with a weak D call TRBD1 (5 bases). Germline V gene sequence: CDR1 SGHTA, CDR2 FQGTGA. This CDR3 contains 16 residues. The V and J ends lost 5 bases and 3 bases respectively, with 17 bases between them. The CDR3 bases are TGTGCCAGCAGCCCCAGCAGACAGACCCTCTACAATGAGCAGTTCTTC. Protein sequence: CASSPSRQTLYNEQFF.

The V call is TRBV4-1, the J call TRBJ2-3, with D possibly being TRBD1 (6 bases). The CDR3 runs to 16 residues. The V end lost 4 bases, the J end lost 0 bases, and 14 bases lay between the germline ends. The germline gives CDR1 MGHRA, CDR2 YSYEKL. The CDR3 DNA reads as TGCGCCAGCAGCCGGCTCAGGGGTGAGAGCACAGATACGCAGTATTTT. Its translation: CASSRLRGESTDTQYF.

This clone was picked up a small number of times. The chain joins TRBV2 to TRBJ1-1, with D possibly matching TRBD1 (6 bases). The CDR3 is 12 amino acids. The V gene lost 5 bases and the J gene lost 6 bases, with 10 bases spanning the gap. Germline loops: CDR1 SNHLY, CDR2 FYNNEI. The CDR3 here is CASSQTGSEAFF. The CDR3 DNA is TGTGCCAGCAGTCAAACAGGGTCTGAAGCTTTCTTT. Using reference TRBV2 and TRBJ1-1 for the parts outside the CDR3, the full variable domain is EPEVTQTPSHQVTQMGQEVILRCVPISNHLYFYWYRQILGQKVEFLVSFYNNEISEKSEIFDDQFSVERPDGSNFTLKIRSTKLEDSAMYFCASSQTGSEAFFGQGTRLTVV.

This chain joins TRBV28 and TRBJ2-7; 13 nucleotides line up with TRBD2. The junction had 8 bases not matched to a gene; V was cut back by 5 bases and J by 7 bases. Germline CDR1 is MDHEN and CDR2 is SYDVKM. The CDR3 consists of 15 residues. Here the CDR3 DNA reads TGTGCCAGCAGTCCCCCACTAGCGGGAGGGGGGGAGCAGTACTTC. This gives the protein CASSPPLAGGGEQYF.

This clone was seen just once. V is TRBV5-1 and J is TRBJ1-5, with TRBD1 identical over 8 bases. This CDR3 is built from 16 residues. Per the germline V gene, CDR1 is SGHRS and CDR2 is YFSETQ. V dropped 0 bases and J dropped 2; count of bases not matched to a gene: 4. CDR3 nucleotides: TGCGCCAGCAGCTTGGCCCCGGGACAGGGCAATCAGCCCCAGCATTTT. It encodes CASSLAPGQGNQPQHF.

This chain uses TRBV11-2 with TRBJ1-1; D is uncertain. CDR3 length: 15 residues. Trimming shortened V by 1 base and J by 4 bases, and 13 bases separated the two germline ends. Germline loops: CDR1 SGHAT, CDR2 FQNNGV. CDR3 amino acids: CASSLGGHESTEAFF. DNA of the CDR3: TGTGCCAGCAGCTTAGGTGGCCATGAAAGCACTGAAGCTTTCTTT. The variable domain in full, completed from reference TRBV11-2 and TRBJ1-1, reads EAGVAQSPRYKIIEKRQSVAFWCNPISGHATLYWYQQILGQGPKLLIQFQNNGVVDDSQLPKDRFSAERLKGVDSTLKIQPAKLEDSAVYLCASSLGGHESTEAFFGQGTRLTVV.

The V and J genes are TRBV5-1 and TRBJ1-5; D is ambiguous. The germline gives CDR1 SGHRS, CDR2 YFSETQ. Trimming pared 0 bases from V and 6 bases from J, leaving 7 bases between. CDR3 length equals 13 residues. The CDR3 DNA reads as TGCGCCAGCAGCTTGGAACCAGTTCAGCCCCAGCATTTT. It is translated as CASSLEPVQPQHF.

The CDR3 spells CASSPPTAISGNTIYF. The CDR3 DNA reads TGTGCCAGCAGTCCACCGACTGCGATCTCTGGAAACACCATATATTTT. The gene calls are TRBV28 and TRBJ1-3; D gene unclear. This CDR3 is built from 16 residues. CDR1 is MDHEN and CDR2 is SYDVKM in the germline V gene. The germline V and J ends were trimmed by 5 bases and 0 bases, with 14 bases remaining between them.

This clone was counted a single time. The genes are TRBV27 and TRBJ1-1; D ambiguous. This CDR3 has 16 amino acids. Trimming stripped 5 bases from V and 1 base from J, with 17 bases between. Germline CDR1 and CDR2: MNHEY and SMNVEV (reference sequence). The CDR3 loop is CASSLLGSRENTEAFF. The CDR3 DNA is TGTGCCAGCAGTCTGCTGGGTAGTCGGGAGAACACTGAAGCTTTCTTT.

V usage is TRBV5-5 and J usage is TRBJ1-2, with 7 bases that match TRBD1. From germline, CDR1 is SGHKS and CDR2 YYEKEE (reference sequence). V lost 3 bases to trimming and J lost 5 bases; unmatched junction nucleotides: 10. The CDR3 has 15 residues. The CDR3 nucleotides read TGTGCCAGCAGCTCGACTGTAGGACAGGTTTATGGCTACACCTTC. Protein product: CASSSTVGQVYGYTF.

This sequence joins TRBV5-6 and TRBJ2-5, with D possibly being TRBD1 (5 bases). Germline V gene lookup returns CDR1 SGHDT and CDR2 YYEEEE. Trimming shortened V by 4 bases and J by 1 base, and 11 bases separated the two germline ends. This CDR3 is 14 amino acids long. The CDR3 nucleotides read TGTGCCAGCAGCAATTGGGGCGGCCAAGAGACCCAGTACTTC. Residues: CASSNWGGQETQYF.

This clone was observed a few times. The chain has TRBV6-5 and TRBJ2-3, with D tentatively TRBD2 (6 bases). There are 14 residues in the CDR3. With 6 bases removed from V and 5 bases from J, the gap between germline ends came to 15 bases. Germline loops: CDR1 MNHEY, CDR2 SVGAGI. As DNA, the CDR3 is TGTGCCAGCAGCCTCGGAGGGGCTCTAGATACGCAGTATTTT. This sequence encodes CASSLGGALDTQYF.

The gene calls are TRBV6-5 and TRBJ2-7, with TRBD2 matching over 8 bases. J lost 6 bases, V lost 4 bases, and 2 bases had no gene match. Germline CDR1 MNHEY, CDR2 SVGAGI. The CDR3 length is 12 residues. The CDR3 region has the DNA TGTGCCAGCAGTTTCAGCGGGAGCGAGCAGTACTTC. As protein: CASSFSGSEQYF.

The chain combines TRBV7-9 with TRBJ2-7, with TRBD2 identical over 8 bases. Germline V gene data show CDR1 as SEHNR and CDR2 as FQNEAQ (reference sequence). The CDR3 runs to 15 residues. Germline trimming cut 3 bases from V and 5 bases from J; bases unmatched to any gene: 9. CDR3 bases: TGTGCCAGCAGCTTTAGAGCGGGACTAGTGGACGAGCAGTACTTC. Translated: CASSFRAGLVDEQYF.